This TCR beta chain was recorded in a study of shared clonotypes between healthy human individuals. This clone was seen repeatedly, ten times or more. With 6 bases removed from V and 8 bases from J, the gap between germline ends came to 11 bases. CDR3 length equals 12 residues. The germline V gene has CDR1 MNHNY and CDR2 SVGAGI (reference sequence). The data were produced by immunoSEQ multiplex PCR, yet TCRdb's version contains in-frame clones alone and is incomplete. The sample carries around 450,000 clones, around 79% recorded once. Sequencing was done on a sample of PBMCs. The rearrangement links TRBV6-6 to TRBJ2-1; a weak D match, TRBD1 (5 bases). This clonotype was sampled from a woman aged 40-49 years in good health. Some clones in this sample may be carry-over from other donors' samples. The CDR3 reads CASSPLGHEQFF. For the CDR3, the DNA is TGTGCCAGCAGCCCCCTGGGGCATGAGCAGTTCTTC.